This TCR beta chain emerged from a study of Graves' ophthalmopathy and Graves' hyperthyroidism. RNA transcripts provided the template for amplifying TCR beta CDR3 regions. HTBI-primed first-round RT-PCR preceded second-round multiplex PCR. One entry per CDR3 protein results from TCRdb running MiXCR on the multiplex PCR reads. The sample yields some 350,000 distinct CDR3 sequences, about 15% seen once. Germline assignment: CDR1 PRHDT and CDR2 FYEKMQ (reference sequence). This CDR3 is built from 17 residues. Trimming pared 8 bases from V and 2 bases from J, leaving 22 bases between. This sequence originates from an adult woman with stable Graves' hyperthyroidism. The material sequenced was peripheral blood. This rearrangement joins TRBV13 to TRBJ1-3, with unresolved D. The CDR3 protein is CASGPRDPRPAGNTIYF. CDR3 in DNA: TGTGCCAGCGGCCCGCGGGATCCCCGGCCGGCTGGAAACACCATATATTTT.